The source of this T cell receptor beta chain is a study of blood T cell repertoires in COVID-19. As for the study in general: Samples came from the United States, Italy and Spain, spanning acute and convalescent COVID-19. T cells, B-cell-depleted T cells, or PBMCs provided the cDNA or gDNA that served as material.

Measured with immunoSEQ multiplex PCR; TCRdb has only the in-frame clones, and not every one. The repertoire holds 250,000 to 300,000 clones, with about 91% as singletons. V was trimmed by 0 bases and J by 0 bases, leaving 6 bases between them. The CDR3 spans 15 residues. Germline values: CDR1 SGDLS, CDR2 YYNGEE. The chain links TRBV9 to TRBJ1-4; TRBD1 is a possible D gene (5 bases). Source material: peripheral blood. The clonotype originates from a woman aged 55-75 years with acute or convalescent COVID-19. This chain's CDR3 is CASSVEGATNEKLFF. In DNA form, the CDR3 reads TGTGCCAGCAGCGTAGAAGGGGCAACTAATGAAAAACTGTTTTTT.